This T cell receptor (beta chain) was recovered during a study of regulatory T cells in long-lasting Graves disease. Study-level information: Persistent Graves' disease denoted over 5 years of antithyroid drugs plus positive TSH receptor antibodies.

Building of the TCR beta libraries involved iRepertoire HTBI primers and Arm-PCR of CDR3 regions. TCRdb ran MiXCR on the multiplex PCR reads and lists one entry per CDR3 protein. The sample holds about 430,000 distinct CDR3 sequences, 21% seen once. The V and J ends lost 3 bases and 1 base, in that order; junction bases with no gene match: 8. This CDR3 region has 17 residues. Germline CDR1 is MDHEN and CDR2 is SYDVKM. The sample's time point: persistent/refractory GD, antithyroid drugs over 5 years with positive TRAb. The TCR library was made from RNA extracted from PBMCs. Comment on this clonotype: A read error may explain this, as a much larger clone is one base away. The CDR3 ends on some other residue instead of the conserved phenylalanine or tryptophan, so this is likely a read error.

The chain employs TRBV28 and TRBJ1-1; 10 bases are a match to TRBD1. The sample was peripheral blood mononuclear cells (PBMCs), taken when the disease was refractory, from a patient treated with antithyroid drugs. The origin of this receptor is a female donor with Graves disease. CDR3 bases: TGTGCCAGCAGTTTTTATTTCAGGGACAGGGGGAACACTGAAGCTTTCTCT. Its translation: CASSFYFRDRGNTEAFS.